Included here is one T cell receptor beta chain sequence, with context. CDR3 length: 15 residues. V was clipped by 3 bases and J by 1 base, with 11 bases between them. CDR1 MGHRA and CDR2 YSYEKL come from the germline V gene. This record comes from a study of T cells after yellow fever vaccination. TCRdb used MiXCR to reprocess the 5' RACE reads, holding one entry per CDR3 protein. The repertoire holds a few hundred thousand distinct CDR3 sequences, approximately 4% seen once, with about 22% in the top ten. V is TRBV4-1 and J is TRBJ2-3; D is unclear. The sample in question was PBMCs, obtained 5 days after the yellow fever booster vaccination. This TCR came from a man younger than 35 who received the YFV17D yellow fever vaccine. The CDR3 DNA follows: TGCGCCAGCAGCCAGCATAAGCCGCGCACAGATACGCAGTATTTT. Translation: CASSQHKPRTDTQYF.